The source of this TCR beta chain is a study of CD8+CD57+ T cells in acquired aplastic anemia. At the level of the study: CD4+ and CD8+ cells, once sorted, gave DNA averaging approximately 3 ug.

Findings and limits, study-wide: The study identified under 30 CD8+ CDR3 sequences shared by patients and controls. Researchers reported that CD8+ Simpson's diversity was not significantly different in patients versus controls.

The CDR3 runs to 14 residues. J lost 4 bases, V lost 5 bases, and 4 bases had no gene match. Per germline, CDR1 SGHVS and CDR2 FQNEAQ. This clonotype occurred once. As yet, its antigen is unknown. Genomic DNA served as template for TCR beta VDJ and CDR3 profiling. TCRdb reprocessed the reads with MiXCR, giving one entry per CDR3 protein. The data hold 250,000 to 350,000 distinct CDR3 sequences, with approximately 55% observed a single time. V and J are TRBV7-8 and TRBJ2-2; 7 bases align to TRBD1. This TCR derives from a human donor with severe aplastic anemia or a healthy control (not recorded which). Sample: sorted CD4+, CD8+, or CD8+CD57+ T cells (not recorded which) from PBMCs. The CDR3 region has the DNA TGTGCCAGCAGCGGGGACAGCATCACCGGGGAGCTGTTTTTT. Its translation is CASSGDSITGELFF.